The T cell receptor beta chain under discussion was sequenced for a study of early T cells in non-severe SARS-CoV-2 infection. About the research overall: From unsorted whole blood, bulk RNA was sequenced, and the chains remained unpaired.

This clonotype came up many times. The library protocol tagged individual cDNA molecules with unique molecular identifiers. Each CDR3 protein is one row after TCRdb ran MiXCR on the 5' RACE reads. The table shows about 50,000 distinct CDR3 sequences, with roughly 13% occurring only once. The germline gives CDR1 MNHNY, CDR2 SVGAGI (reference sequence). The CDR3 extends over 15 amino acids. Deletions cut 5 bases from V and 6 bases from J, with 17 bases between. The gene calls are TRBV6-6 and TRBJ1-3, with a possible D match to TRBD1 (5 bases). This receptor was obtained from an adult who was a healthcare worker with PCR-confirmed SARS-CoV-2 infection or an uninfected control (not recorded which). Material for sequencing was whole blood. DNA of the CDR3: TGTGCCAGCAGTACAGGCAGGGTGCTTATAAACACCATATATTTT. Protein sequence: CASSTGRVLINTIYF.